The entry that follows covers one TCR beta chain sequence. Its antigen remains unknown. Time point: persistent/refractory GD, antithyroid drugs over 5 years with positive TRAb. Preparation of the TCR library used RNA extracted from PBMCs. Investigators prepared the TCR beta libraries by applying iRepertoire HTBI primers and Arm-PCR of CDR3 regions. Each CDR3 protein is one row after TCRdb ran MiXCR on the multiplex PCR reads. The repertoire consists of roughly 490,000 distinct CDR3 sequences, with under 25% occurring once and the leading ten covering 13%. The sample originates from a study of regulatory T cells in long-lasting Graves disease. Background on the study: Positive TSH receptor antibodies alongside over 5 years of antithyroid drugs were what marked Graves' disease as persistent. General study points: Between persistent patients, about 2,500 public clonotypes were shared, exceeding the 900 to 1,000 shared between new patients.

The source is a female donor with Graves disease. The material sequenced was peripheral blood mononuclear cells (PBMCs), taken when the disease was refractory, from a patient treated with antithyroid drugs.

The CDR3 here is CASSSRSGSYNEQFF. The CDR3 nucleotides are TGTGCCAGCAGCTCCCGCAGCGGGAGTTACAATGAGCAGTTCTTC. The V gene is TRBV11-3, the J gene TRBJ2-1, with 8 nucleotides matching TRBD2. The CDR3 sequence is 15 residues long. The V and J ends lost 4 bases and 4 bases, in that order; junction bases with no gene match: 6. Looked up from germline, CDR1 is SGHNT and CDR2 is YENEEA.